This T cell receptor beta chain was documented in a study of vaccination and CD4 T cells after COVID-19 (dated 2022 in TCRdb). Some background on the complete study: Convalescent patients had a positive SARS-CoV-2 result on nasal swab PCR, and of these patients, several had mild disease and one had severe disease. For stimulating the cultures, overlapping spike peptide pools were used, derived from SARS-CoV-2 as well as from the common cold coronaviruses HCoV-NL63, HCoV-OC43 and HCoV-229E. Two doses of either the Pfizer-BioNTech BNT162b2 vaccine (n=8) or the Moderna mRNA-1273 vaccine (n=2) were administered to participants. The convalescent cohort comprised six males and four females, including two Hispanic individuals, seven Caucasians, two Asians and one multiracial person. In 10 COVID-19 convalescent patients and a handful of infection-naive healthy vaccine recipients, the spike-specific CD4+ TCR repertoire before mRNA vaccination was compared with the repertoire after mRNA vaccination. Control cultures received a CEFX viral epitope pool as the positive control, an HIV-1 Nef peptide pool as the negative control, or no peptide. Post-COVID blood samples from convalescent patients were collected a median of roughly 100 days after diagnosis, with a range of 35 to 161 days. Post-vaccine blood samples were collected a median of approximately 77 days after the second vaccine dose, ranging from about 12 to 241 days. Paper-wide results and their limitations: The median number of SARS-CoV-2-reactive clonotypes rose from under 25 after infection to some 40 after vaccination, but the change was not significant. Of the vaccine-specific clones found in convalescent patients, nearly all (304 of 307) were mono-reactive for SARS-CoV-2 spike instead of being cross-reactive with common cold coronaviruses. In convalescent patients, a median 86.3% of post-vaccine SARS-CoV-2-reactive clones were detected only after vaccination, and vaccine-specific priming was suggested by this finding. The number of convalescent patients in the study was relatively small, and the study did not examine early timepoints following natural infection.

The sample's treatment or condition label, in plain terms: approximately 9-day PBMC culture with coronavirus spike peptide pools or control peptides (ViraFEST assay). The ViraFEST assay was used in the study, in which antigen-specific T cells were expanded with peptide pools and expanded clonotypes were subsequently identified by TCR sequencing. The convalescent patients' positive SARS-CoV-2 PCR tests fell between March and December 2020, which was before the Alpha, Beta and Delta variants emerged in the United States. PBMCs were cultured at approximately 2 million per well in IMDM supplemented with about 5.5% human AB serum and around 10 IU/ml IL-2, with approximately 10 ug/ml peptide pools added. On days 3 and 7, half of the culture medium was replaced with fresh IL-2-containing medium. After around 11 days of culture, CD4+ T cells were isolated by negative selection with the EasySep CD4+ T cell isolation kit. Ficoll-Paque Plus gradient centrifugation was used to isolate PBMCs from whole blood, and the isolated PBMCs were then either used fresh or cryopreserved at -140C. Each culture condition was generally run in triplicate wells.

From the cysteine through the phenylalanine, the CDR3 covers 13 amino acids. The sequence is cut down to CDR3 DNA, 39 bases in frame from base 1. Between the V and J ends, shortened by 0 bases and 8 bases respectively, the junction contains 9 bases. CDR1 KGHDR and CDR2 SFDVKD were looked up in the germline V gene. Libraries were built with PCR. At the Johns Hopkins FTIC core, DNA from the cultured CD4+ T cells underwent TCR sequencing with the Oncomine TCR Beta short-read assay. The QIAamp micro DNA kit was used to extract genomic DNA from the cultured CD4+ T cells. Oncomine TCR Beta libraries from cultured CD4+ T cells were pooled with unique dual indexes and sequenced on an Illumina iSeq 100. The paper's data handling went like this. Non-productive sequences were removed, and CDR3s that did not start with C, did not end with F or W, or were shorter than 7 amino acids were discarded. The MANAFEST web application identified antigen-specific clonotypes by comparing peptide-stimulated wells against reference wells and other culture wells. To be called positive, a clone needed an FDR below 0.05, an odds ratio above 5, and a productive frequency above 0.1% in at least two of three replicate wells. Cross-reactive clonotypes were defined as significantly expanded in both SARS-CoV-2 spike wells and at least one common cold coronavirus spike condition. Using R version 3.6.1, CDR3 homology was evaluated through Levenshtein distances (stringdist) along with unrooted phylogenetic trees (ape). Using fastp at Q25 and MiXCR, TCRdb reprocessed the public reads and kept productive beta chains. Rows with one shared CDR3 protein collapse into an entry with the most common genes and DNA. The V and J calls and clone size come from TCRdb's table, not from the authors' own analysis. In all, the sample holds roughly 11,000 distinct CDR3 sequences, and about 42% of those were seen once. Of the sample, 29% is held by the ten largest clones.

On this clonotype: No antigen is known for it. No qualities accompany the bases; no much larger clone lies one base away.

The sequence links TRBV24-1 to TRBJ1-2; there is no confident call for the D gene. Sample: CD4+ T cells from blood, cultured in vitro. This receptor was identified in a human donor who had recovered from COVID-19. The DNA sequence follows: TGTGCCACCAGTGATTTGCGGGCCAACGGCTACACCTTC. The translation is CATSDLRANGYTF.